The clone carrying this T cell receptor beta chain appeared once. Generated by immunoSEQ multiplex PCR, the TCRdb table keeps only in-frame clones and is missing some. The data contain about 56,000 clones, about 85% of them seen just once; the ten biggest clones take up around 13%. The junction had 5 bases not matched to a gene; V was cut back by 2 bases and J by 0 bases. The CDR3 sequence is 16 residues long. CDR1 is SGHRS, CDR2 YFSETQ, per germline. The data were obtained in a study of blood T cell repertoires in COVID-19. V and J are TRBV5-1 and TRBJ1-3; 7 bases fit TRBD1. The receptor's source is a woman of 80 years or more with acute or convalescent COVID-19. Material: peripheral blood. For the CDR3, the DNA is TGCGCCAGCAGCTTAACGGGGACAGTCTCTGGAAACACCATATATTTT. Translation: CASSLTGTVSGNTIYF.